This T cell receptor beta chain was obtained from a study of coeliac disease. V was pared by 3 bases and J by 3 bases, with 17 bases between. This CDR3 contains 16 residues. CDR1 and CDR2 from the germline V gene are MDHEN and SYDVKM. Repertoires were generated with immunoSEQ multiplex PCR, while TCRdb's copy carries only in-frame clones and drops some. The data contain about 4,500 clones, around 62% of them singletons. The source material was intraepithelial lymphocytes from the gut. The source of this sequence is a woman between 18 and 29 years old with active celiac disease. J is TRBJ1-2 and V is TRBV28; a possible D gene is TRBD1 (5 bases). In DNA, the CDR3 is TGTGCCAGCAGTTTGGCCCGGGGGGGGTTGTACTATGGCTACACCTTC. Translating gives CASSLARGGLYYGYTF.